The 27 T cell receptor beta chains given below trace back to one sample, sequenced in a study of blood T cell repertoires in COVID-19. Data came from immunoSEQ multiplex PCR; TCRdb stores just in-frame clones and leaves some out. Of a few hundred thousand clones listed, approximately 88% are singletons. Specimen: peripheral blood. Receptor source: a man younger than 35 with active or convalescent COVID-19.

The V gene is TRBV12-3 or TRBV12-4, the J gene TRBJ1-6; no clear D. The ends were cut back, 6 bases at V and 13 bases at J, with 16 bases in the middle. The CDR3 runs to 13 residues. In DNA, the CDR3 is TGTGCCAGCAGCGATAACCTAAGAAATCCCCTCCACTTT. This sequence encodes CASSDNLRNPLHF.

In DNA form, the CDR3 reads TGTGCCAGTAGTATCCAGACAGGGATCAATCAGCCCCAGCATTTT. Amino acid sequence: CASSIQTGINQPQHF. V gene TRBV19 combines with J gene TRBJ1-5; 7 bases line up with TRBD1. The V segment lost 3 bases and the J segment 3 bases; nucleotides outside the gene matches: 5. This CDR3 is 15 amino acids long. CDR1 is LNHDA, CDR2 SQIVND, per germline (reference sequence).

The chain recombines TRBV4-2 with TRBJ2-3, with D tentatively TRBD2 (5 bases). CDR3 length equals 15 residues. Deletions cut 1 base from V and 2 bases from J, with 10 bases between. In germline, CDR1 is LGHNA, CDR2 YNFKEQ. Here the CDR3 reads CASSQGRAHTDTQYF. In DNA form, the CDR3 reads TGTGCCAGCAGCCAAGGGCGGGCGCACACAGATACGCAGTATTTT.

The chain uses TRBV12-3 or TRBV12-4 and TRBJ2-7, with 9 bases identical to TRBD1. The CDR3 extends over 13 amino acids. J gave up 6 bases and V 6 bases, and 6 bases lay outside the gene matches. CDR3 sequence reads: CASRRQGGAEQYF. The CDR3 DNA sequence: TGTGCCAGCAGGAGACAGGGGGGAGCCGAGCAGTACTTC.

V gene TRBV5-1 combines with J gene TRBJ2-2, with 9 bases matching TRBD2. J gave up 4 bases and V 0 bases, and 7 bases lay outside the gene matches. The CDR3 length is 17 residues. The germline V gene encodes CDR1 SGHRS and CDR2 YFSETQ. The DNA of the CDR3 is TGCGCCAGCAGCTTGGAGGCAGCGGGGGGCCCCACCGGGGAGCTGTTTTTT. Its translation is CASSLEAAGGPTGELFF.

The chain uses TRBV27 and TRBJ2-4, with TRBD1 matching 10 bases. CDR3 length: 17 residues. With V trimmed by 5 bases and J by 3 bases, 10 bases remained unmatched. Germline lookup yields CDR1 MNHEY and CDR2 SMNVEV (reference sequence). CDR3 DNA: TGTGCCAGCAGTCCGAGTCGGGACAGGGGATACAAAAACATTCAGTACTTC. As protein: CASSPSRDRGYKNIQYF.

The rearrangement uses TRBV5-1 and TRBJ1-2; D possibly corresponds to TRBD1 (5 bases). CDR3 length equals 14 residues. Trimming cost V 4 bases and J 2 bases, with 12 bases left between them. Germline V gene sequence: CDR1 SGHRS, CDR2 YFSETQ. CDR3 amino acids: CASSTGQGNYGYTF. The CDR3 DNA sequence: TGCGCCAGCAGCACAGGACAAGGGAACTATGGCTACACCTTC.

This chain uses TRBV7-2 with TRBJ1-4; 7 nucleotides agree with TRBD1. The CDR3 runs 16 residues. Germline V lookup: CDR1 SGHTA, CDR2 FQGNSA. V gave up 5 bases and J gave up 8 bases; unmatched junction bases: 14. CDR3 nucleotide sequence: TGTGCCAGCAGCGGACGCACTGCAGGGGGTAACGAAAAACTGTTTTTT. It yields the protein CASSGRTAGGNEKLFF.

The V call is TRBV5-1, the J call TRBJ1-2, with 7 bases that match TRBD1. The CDR3 is 13 amino acids. Trimming at V came to 4 bases and at J to 4 bases, leaving 4 bases not matched to a gene. Per germline, CDR1 SGHRS and CDR2 YFSETQ. Here the CDR3 DNA reads TGCGCCAGCAGCATGACAGGGTTCTATGGCTACACCTTC. It translates to CASSMTGFYGYTF.

V is TRBV5-4 and J is TRBJ1-4, with D possibly being TRBD1 (6 bases). Germline V lookup: CDR1 SGHNT, CDR2 YYREEE (reference sequence). V was pared by 0 bases and J by 7 bases, with 13 bases between. The CDR3 sequence is 15 residues long. CDR3 region: CASSLDREYSEKLFF. CDR3 in DNA: TGTGCCAGCAGCTTGGACAGGGAATATAGTGAAAAACTGTTTTTT.

The gene calls are TRBV6-2 or TRBV6-3 and TRBJ2-7; D is perhaps TRBD1 (6 bases). Germline CDR1 and CDR2: MNHEY and SVGEGT. V lost 3 bases to trimming and J lost 11 bases, with 11 bases between them. The CDR3 has 11 amino acids. CDR3 nucleotides: TGTGCCAGCAGTTATTCAAACAGGGAGTACTTC. Translation: CASSYSNREYF.

The sample holds one count of this clone. V usage is TRBV10-1 and J usage is TRBJ2-3; 9 bases line up with TRBD2. Germline values: CDR1 WNHNN, CDR2 SYGVQD (reference sequence). This CDR3 contains 17 residues. The trim removed 6 bases at V and 5 bases at J, leaving 15 bases unmatched. The CDR3 bases are TGCGCCAGCAGCCCTAGCGGGGTTAACCTCGCTAGAGATACGCAGTATTTT. It translates to CASSPSGVNLARDTQYF.

The V and J genes are TRBV10-3 and TRBJ2-1, with 8 bases aligning to TRBD2. V gave up 10 bases and J gave up 8 bases; unmatched junction bases: 13. The CDR3 length is 14 residues. Germline values: CDR1 ENHRY, CDR2 SYGVKD. As DNA, the CDR3 is TGTGCCACCCAACTAGCGGACCCTACCGATGAGCAGTTCTTC. Translating gives CATQLADPTDEQFF.

In its sample, this clone was seen once. CDR3 nucleotide sequence: TGTGCCAGCAGTGTAAACGGGGATGGCTACACCTTC. It yields the protein CASSVNGDGYTF. This chain links TRBV2 with TRBJ1-2; D is unclear. Trimming took 4 bases from V and 6 from J, leaving 9 bases between them. Per the germline V gene, CDR1 is SNHLY and CDR2 is FYNNEI. The CDR3 totals 12 residues.

V gene TRBV9 combines with J gene TRBJ1-1; 7 nucleotides match TRBD1. V lost 0 bases to trimming and J lost 6 bases; unmatched junction nucleotides: 5. The CDR3 has 14 residues. The germline CDR1 and CDR2 sequences are SGDLS and YYNGEE. CDR3 sequence reads: CASSVAQGGAEAFF. The CDR3 nucleotides are TGTGCCAGCAGCGTAGCTCAGGGGGGCGCTGAAGCTTTCTTT.

V and J are TRBV5-8 and TRBJ2-1; weak D call: TRBD2 (6 bases). The CDR3 is 19 amino acids. V gave up 5 bases and J gave up 1 base, with 25 bases separating them. Germline CDR1 is SGHTS and CDR2 is YDEGEE. CDR3: CASSTDAEASEVSYNEQFF. CDR3 in DNA: TGTGCCAGCAGTACGGACGCGGAGGCTAGCGAGGTATCCTACAATGAGCAGTTCTTC.

DNA of the CDR3: TGTGCCAGCAACGCAGGGGCACATGGCTACACCTTC. This sequence encodes CASNAGAHGYTF. The chain recombines TRBV6-5 with TRBJ1-2, with D perhaps matching TRBD1 (6 bases). The germline CDR1 and CDR2 sequences are MNHEY and SVGAGI. The CDR3 extends over 12 amino acids. V was shortened by 7 bases and J by 6 bases, with 12 bases between the two germline ends.

The V and J genes are TRBV6-6 and TRBJ1-4; 9 nucleotides agree with TRBD1. V dropped 0 bases and J dropped 5; count of bases not matched to a gene: 1. CDR1 MNHNY and CDR2 SVGAGI come from the germline V gene (reference sequence). CDR3 length equals 15 residues. CDR3 in amino acids: CASSYSGTGNEKLFF. DNA for the CDR3: TGTGCCAGCAGTTACTCCGGGACAGGGAATGAAAAACTGTTTTTT.

The genes are TRBV19 and TRBJ2-7; D is perhaps TRBD1 (6 bases). The germline V gene encodes CDR1 LNHDA and CDR2 SQIVND (reference sequence). The length of the CDR3 is 15 residues. With 6 bases removed from V and 1 base from J, the gap between germline ends came to 16 bases. CDR3 DNA sequence: TGTGCCAGTAGCAACCCAGGGGAGCGGTCCTACGAGCAGTACTTC. Translated, it gives CASSNPGERSYEQYF. Full variable domain (remainder filled in from reference TRBV19 and TRBJ2-7): DGGITQSPKYLFRKEGQNVTLSCEQNLNHDAMYWYRQDPGQGLRLIYYSQIVNDFQKGDIAEGYSVSREKKESFPLTVTSAQKNPTAFYLCASSNPGERSYEQYFGPGTRLTVT.

This chain uses TRBV7-9 with TRBJ1-4; D remains ambiguous. CDR1 SEHNR and CDR2 FQNEAQ come from the germline V gene (reference sequence). The CDR3 consists of 15 residues. The V and J ends lost 6 bases and 0 bases respectively, with 11 bases between them. In DNA, the CDR3 is TGTGCCAGCAGTCCCGGCGGGACAACTAATGAAAAACTGTTTTTT. This encodes CASSPGGTTNEKLFF. The full variable domain, completed using reference TRBV7-9 and TRBJ1-4, is DTGVSQNPRHKITKRGQNVTFRCDPISEHNRLYWYRQTLGQGPEFLTYFQNEAQLEKSRLLSDRFSAERPKGSFSTLEIQRTEQGDSAMYLCASSPGGTTNEKLFFGSGTQLSVL.

This chain joins TRBV19 and TRBJ1-4; D is uncertain. Germline values: CDR1 LNHDA, CDR2 SQIVND (reference sequence). With 4 bases removed from V and 7 bases from J, the gap between germline ends came to 13 bases. The CDR3 is made up of 14 amino acids. CDR3 DNA sequence: TGTGCCAGTAGTACATCGGGGAGGTTTGAAAAACTGTTTTTT. Its protein product is CASSTSGRFEKLFF.

The chain recombines TRBV7-9 with TRBJ2-4, with D tentatively TRBD1 (6 bases). CDR3 length: 16 residues. The germline V gene has CDR1 SEHNR and CDR2 FQNEAQ (reference sequence). With 8 bases removed from V and 1 base from J, the gap between germline ends came to 18 bases. In nucleotides, the CDR3 is TGTGCCAGCTCTCAGGGGCAGGGATCGGCCAAAAACATTCAGTACTTC. It codes for CASSQGQGSAKNIQYF.

The chain employs TRBV15 and TRBJ2-2; 11 nucleotides agree with TRBD1. The CDR3 is made up of 17 amino acids. Germline trimming cut 3 bases from V and 6 bases from J; bases unmatched to any gene: 9. Germline V lookup: CDR1 LNHNV, CDR2 YYDKDF (reference sequence). CDR3 in DNA: TGTGCCACCAGCAGCATAATAGGACAGGGGGCCTCCGGGGAGCTGTTTTTT. The encoded protein is CATSSIIGQGASGELFF.

The genes are TRBV20-1 and TRBJ2-3, with 8 bases fitting TRBD2. Unmatched junction bases numbered 7, after V lost 3 bases and J lost 2 bases. This CDR3 contains 15 residues. Per germline, CDR1 DFQATT and CDR2 SNEGSKA (reference sequence). CDR3: CSASLGGGYTDTQYF. Written as DNA, the CDR3 is TGCAGTGCTAGTTTAGGCGGGGGGTACACAGATACGCAGTATTTT.

In this sample, this clone turned up a few times. This rearrangement joins TRBV7-5 to TRBJ2-5; the table assigns TRBD2, which was not confirmed against the DNA. TRBV7-5 is a pseudogene locus. The CDR3 runs to 20 residues. CDR3 coding DNA: TGTGCCAGAAGCATCAAATTGGCTAGCGGGGGCGGGGGTTTACAAGAGACCCAGTACTTC. Its protein product is CARSIKLASGGGGLQETQYF.

This sequence joins TRBV6-5 and TRBJ1-2; D gene uncertain. The CDR3 runs 14 residues. The germline CDR1 and CDR2 sequences are MNHEY and SVGAGI. V gave up 6 bases and J gave up 4 bases, with 15 bases separating them. The DNA of the CDR3 is TGTGCCAGCAGACCGCCGGGGTTGGTCTATGGCTACACCTTC. This gives the protein CASRPPGLVYGYTF.

V is TRBV12-3 or TRBV12-4 and J is TRBJ1-1, with no clear D. The CDR3 is made up of 13 amino acids. Trimming stripped 6 bases from V and 7 bases from J, with 15 bases between. DNA for the CDR3: TGTGCCAGCAGGCCGGGAAGTGCGTTTGAAGCTTTCTTT. Translating it yields CASRPGSAFEAFF.